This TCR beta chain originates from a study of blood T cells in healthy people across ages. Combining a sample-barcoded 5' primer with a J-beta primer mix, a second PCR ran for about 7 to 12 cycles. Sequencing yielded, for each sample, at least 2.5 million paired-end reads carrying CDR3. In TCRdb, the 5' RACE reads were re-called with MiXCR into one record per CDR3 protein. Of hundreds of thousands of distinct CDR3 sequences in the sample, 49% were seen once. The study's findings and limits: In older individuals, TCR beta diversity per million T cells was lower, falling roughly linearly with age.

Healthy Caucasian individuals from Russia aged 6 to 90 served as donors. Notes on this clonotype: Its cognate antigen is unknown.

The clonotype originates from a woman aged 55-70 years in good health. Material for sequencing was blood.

The CDR3 coding sequence is TGCAGTGCTAGCCCCGTTATCGGGAGCGGGAGGTACGAGCAGTACTTC. This codes for CSASPVIGSGRYEQYF. V and J are TRBV20-1 and TRBJ2-4; 9 bases fit TRBD2. The J call may not be correct, given that the DNA end is closer to TRBJ2-7. The V gene's germline CDR1 is DFQATT and CDR2 SNEGSKA (reference sequence). This CDR3 region has 16 residues.